Reported below is one TCR beta chain. This specimen comes from a study of blood T cell repertoires in COVID-19. In the study overall: Acute and convalescent COVID-19 samples came from the United States, Italy and Spain.

Authors' analysis steps: From reference gene primer amplification, estimates of nucleated cell counts were derived. Clones were read by immunoSEQ multiplex PCR, and TCRdb kept only the in-frame ones, dropping some. V, J and clone size are those of that table, while D and trimming were read from the DNA. The sample consists of about 180,000 clones, about 88% of them appearing once. The sample comprised peripheral blood. The receptor was isolated from a woman aged 25 to 39 with active or convalescent COVID-19.

The DNA of the CDR3 is TGCAGCGTTGACCGGGACAGAACCTACAATGAGCAGTTCTTC. This codes for CSVDRDRTYNEQFF. This chain uses TRBV29-1 with TRBJ2-1, with 7 bases matching TRBD1. Trimming took 3 bases from V and 2 from J; bases not matched to a gene: 4. The CDR3 sequence is 14 residues long. From germline, CDR1 is SQVTM and CDR2 ANQGSEA.